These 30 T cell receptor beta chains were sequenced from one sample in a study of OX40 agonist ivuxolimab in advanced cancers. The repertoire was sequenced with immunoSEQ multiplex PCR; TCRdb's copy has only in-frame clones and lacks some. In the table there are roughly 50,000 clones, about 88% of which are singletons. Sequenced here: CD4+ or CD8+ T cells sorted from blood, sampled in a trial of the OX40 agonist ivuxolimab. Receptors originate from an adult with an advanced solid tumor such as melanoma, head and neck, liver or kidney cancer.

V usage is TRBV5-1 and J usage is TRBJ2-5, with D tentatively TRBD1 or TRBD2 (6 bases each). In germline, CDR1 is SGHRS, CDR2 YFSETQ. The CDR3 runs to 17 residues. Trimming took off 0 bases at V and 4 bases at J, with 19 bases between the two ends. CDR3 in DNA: TGCGCCAGCAGCTTGGGGACAGCCGGACGGCGGGGAGAGACCCAGTACTTC. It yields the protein CASSLGTAGRRGETQYF. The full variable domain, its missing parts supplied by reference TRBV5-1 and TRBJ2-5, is KAGVTQTPRYLIKTRGQQVTLSCSPISGHRSVSWYQQTPGQGLQFLFEYFSETQRNKGNFPGRFSGRQFSNSRSEMNVSTLELGDSALYLCASSLGTAGRRGETQYFGPGTRLLVL.

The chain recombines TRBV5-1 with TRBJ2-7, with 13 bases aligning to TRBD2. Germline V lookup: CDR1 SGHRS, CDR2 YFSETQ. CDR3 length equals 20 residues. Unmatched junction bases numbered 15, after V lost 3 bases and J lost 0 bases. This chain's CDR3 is CASSSRGLAGDPPSSYEQYF. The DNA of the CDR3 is TGCGCCAGCAGCTCACGCGGACTAGCGGGGGATCCTCCAAGCTCCTACGAGCAGTACTTC. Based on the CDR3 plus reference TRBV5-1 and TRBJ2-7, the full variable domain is KAGVTQTPRYLIKTRGQQVTLSCSPISGHRSVSWYQQTPGQGLQFLFEYFSETQRNKGNFPGRFSGRQFSNSRSEMNVSTLELGDSALYLCASSSRGLAGDPPSSYEQYFGPGTRLTVT.

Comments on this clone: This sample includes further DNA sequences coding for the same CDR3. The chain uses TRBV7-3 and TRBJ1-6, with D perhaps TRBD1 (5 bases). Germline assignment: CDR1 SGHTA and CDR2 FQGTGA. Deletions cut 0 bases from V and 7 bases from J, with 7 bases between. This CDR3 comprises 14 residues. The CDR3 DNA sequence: TGTGCCAGCAGCTTAACAGGGACCAATTCACCCCTCCACTTT. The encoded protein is CASSLTGTNSPLHF.

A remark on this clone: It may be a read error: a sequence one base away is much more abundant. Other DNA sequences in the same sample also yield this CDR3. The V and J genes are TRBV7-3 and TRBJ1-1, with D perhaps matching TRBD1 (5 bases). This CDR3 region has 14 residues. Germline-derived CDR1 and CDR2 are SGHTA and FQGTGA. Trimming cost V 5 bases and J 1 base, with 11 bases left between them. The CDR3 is CASSPGHQNTEAFF. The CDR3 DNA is TGTGCCAGCAGCCCAGGACACCAGAACACTGAAGCTTTCTTT.

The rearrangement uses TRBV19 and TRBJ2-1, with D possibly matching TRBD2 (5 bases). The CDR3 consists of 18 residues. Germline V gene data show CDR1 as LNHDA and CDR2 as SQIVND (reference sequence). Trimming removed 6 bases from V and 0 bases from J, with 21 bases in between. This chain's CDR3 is CASSSLEAAETSYNEQFF. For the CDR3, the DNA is TGTGCCAGTAGCTCTCTGGAGGCGGCGGAAACCTCCTACAATGAGCAGTTCTTC.

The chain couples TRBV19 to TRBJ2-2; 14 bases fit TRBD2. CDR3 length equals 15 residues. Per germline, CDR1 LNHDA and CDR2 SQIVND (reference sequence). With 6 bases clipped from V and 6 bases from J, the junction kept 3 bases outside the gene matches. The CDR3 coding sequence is TGTGCCAGTAGACCGACTAGCGGGAGGGCCGGGGAGCTGTTTTTT. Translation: CASRPTSGRAGELFF.

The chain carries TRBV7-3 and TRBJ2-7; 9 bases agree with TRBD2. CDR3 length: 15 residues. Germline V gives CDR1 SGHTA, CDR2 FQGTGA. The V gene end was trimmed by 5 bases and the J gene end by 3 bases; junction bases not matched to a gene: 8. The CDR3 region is CASSPHSGSVYEQYF. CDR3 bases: TGTGCCAGCAGCCCCCATAGCGGGAGTGTCTACGAGCAGTACTTC.

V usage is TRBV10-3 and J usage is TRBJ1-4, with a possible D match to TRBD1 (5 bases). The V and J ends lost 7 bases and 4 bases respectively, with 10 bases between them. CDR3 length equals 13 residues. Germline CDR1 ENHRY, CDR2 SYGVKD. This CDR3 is CAIKGDDNEKLFF. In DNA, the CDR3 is TGTGCCATCAAAGGGGATGATAATGAAAAACTGTTTTTT.

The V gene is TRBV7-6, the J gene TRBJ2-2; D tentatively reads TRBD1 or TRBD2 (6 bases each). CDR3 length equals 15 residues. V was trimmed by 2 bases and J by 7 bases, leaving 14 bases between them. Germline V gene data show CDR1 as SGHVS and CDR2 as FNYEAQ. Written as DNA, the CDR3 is TGTGCCAGCAGCTTAAAGGGAGGACAGATCGGGGAGCTGTTTTTT. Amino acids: CASSLKGGQIGELFF.

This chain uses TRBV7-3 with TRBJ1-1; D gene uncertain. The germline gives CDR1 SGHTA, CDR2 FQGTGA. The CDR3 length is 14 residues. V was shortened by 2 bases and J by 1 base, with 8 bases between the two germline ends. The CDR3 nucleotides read TGTGCCAGCAGCTTATTACCGAGGAACACTGAAGCTTTCTTT. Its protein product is CASSLLPRNTEAFF.

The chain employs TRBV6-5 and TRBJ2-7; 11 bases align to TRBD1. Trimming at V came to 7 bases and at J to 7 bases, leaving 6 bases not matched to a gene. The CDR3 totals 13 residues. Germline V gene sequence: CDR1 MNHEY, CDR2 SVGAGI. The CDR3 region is CASTRTGGWEQYF. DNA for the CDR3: TGTGCCAGCACTCGGACAGGGGGCTGGGAGCAGTACTTC.

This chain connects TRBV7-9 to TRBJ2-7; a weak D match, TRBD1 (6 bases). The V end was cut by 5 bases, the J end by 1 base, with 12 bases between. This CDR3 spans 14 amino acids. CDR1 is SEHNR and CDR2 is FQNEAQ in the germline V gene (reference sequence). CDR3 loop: CASSPMTGSYEQYF. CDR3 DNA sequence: TGTGCCAGCAGCCCAATGACAGGATCCTACGAGCAGTACTTC.

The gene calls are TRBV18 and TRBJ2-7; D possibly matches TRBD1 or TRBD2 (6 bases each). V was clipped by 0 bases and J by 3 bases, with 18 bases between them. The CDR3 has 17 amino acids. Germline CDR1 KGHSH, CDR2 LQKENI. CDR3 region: CASSPPMGAGSGYEQYF. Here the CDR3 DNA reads TGTGCCAGCTCACCACCGATGGGGGCAGGTAGCGGCTACGAGCAGTACTTC.

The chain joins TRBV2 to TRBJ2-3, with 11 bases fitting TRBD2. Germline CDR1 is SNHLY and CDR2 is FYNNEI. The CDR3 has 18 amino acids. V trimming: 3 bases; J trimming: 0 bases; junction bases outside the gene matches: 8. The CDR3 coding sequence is TGTGCCAGCAGTGAGACTAGCGGGATGATAACTAGCACAGATACGCAGTATTTT. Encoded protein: CASSETSGMITSTDTQYF.

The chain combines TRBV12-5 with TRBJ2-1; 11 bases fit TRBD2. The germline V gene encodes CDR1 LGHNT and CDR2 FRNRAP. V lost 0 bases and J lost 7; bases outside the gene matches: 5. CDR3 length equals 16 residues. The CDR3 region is CASGLVLAGVINEQFF. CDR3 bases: TGTGCTAGTGGTTTGGTACTAGCGGGAGTTATAAATGAGCAGTTCTTC. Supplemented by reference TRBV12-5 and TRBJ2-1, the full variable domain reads DARVTQTPRHKVTEMGQEVTMRCQPILGHNTVFWYRQTMMQGLELLAYFRNRAPLDDSGMPKDRFSAEMPDATLATLKIQPSEPRDSAVYFCASGLVLAGVINEQFFGPGTRLTVL.

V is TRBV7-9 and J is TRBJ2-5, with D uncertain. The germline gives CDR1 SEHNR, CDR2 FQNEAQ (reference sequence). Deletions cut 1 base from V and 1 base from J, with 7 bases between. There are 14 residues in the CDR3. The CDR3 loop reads CASSLGQLQETQYF. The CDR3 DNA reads TGTGCCAGCAGCTTAGGGCAACTCCAAGAGACCCAGTACTTC.

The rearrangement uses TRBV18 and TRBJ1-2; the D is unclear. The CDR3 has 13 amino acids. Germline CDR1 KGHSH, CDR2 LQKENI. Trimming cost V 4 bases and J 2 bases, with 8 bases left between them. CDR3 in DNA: TGTGCCAGCTCACGTGGACCCAACTATGGCTACACCTTC. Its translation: CASSRGPNYGYTF.

In nucleotides, the CDR3 is TGTGCCAGCAGCCCAGGCGGGGGCGGTGAGCAGTACTTC. Protein product: CASSPGGGGEQYF. This chain connects TRBV7-3 to TRBJ2-7; D is possibly TRBD2 (7 bases). V was cut by 5 bases and J by 7 bases, with 15 bases left in between. CDR3 size: 13 residues. Germline CDR1 reads SGHTA; CDR2 reads FQGTGA.

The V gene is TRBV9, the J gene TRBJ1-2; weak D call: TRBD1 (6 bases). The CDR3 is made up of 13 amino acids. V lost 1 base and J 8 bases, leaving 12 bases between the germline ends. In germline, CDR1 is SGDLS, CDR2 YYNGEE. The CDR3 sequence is CASSVKTGLGYTF. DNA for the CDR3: TGTGCCAGCAGCGTAAAAACAGGGTTGGGCTACACCTTC.

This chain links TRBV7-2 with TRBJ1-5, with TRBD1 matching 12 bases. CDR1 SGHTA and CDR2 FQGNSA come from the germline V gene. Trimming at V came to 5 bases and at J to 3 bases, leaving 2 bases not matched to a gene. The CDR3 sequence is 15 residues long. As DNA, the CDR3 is TGTGCCAGCAGCCAGGGACAGGGGGCCAATCAGCCCCAGCATTTT. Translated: CASSQGQGANQPQHF.

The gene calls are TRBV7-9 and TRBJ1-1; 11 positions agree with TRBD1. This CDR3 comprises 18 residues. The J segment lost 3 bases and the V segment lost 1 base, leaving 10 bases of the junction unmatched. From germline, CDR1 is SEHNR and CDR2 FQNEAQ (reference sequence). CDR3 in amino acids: CASSLVVGTGGEDTEAFF. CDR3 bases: TGTGCCAGCAGCTTAGTTGTTGGGACAGGGGGTGAGGACACTGAAGCTTTCTTT.

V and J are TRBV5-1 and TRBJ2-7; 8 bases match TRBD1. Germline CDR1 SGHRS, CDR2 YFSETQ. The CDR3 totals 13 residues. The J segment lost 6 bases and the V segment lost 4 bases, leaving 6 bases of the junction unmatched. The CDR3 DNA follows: TGCGCCAGCAGCGTTGGACAGGGTGGCGAGCAGTACTTC. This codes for CASSVGQGGEQYF.

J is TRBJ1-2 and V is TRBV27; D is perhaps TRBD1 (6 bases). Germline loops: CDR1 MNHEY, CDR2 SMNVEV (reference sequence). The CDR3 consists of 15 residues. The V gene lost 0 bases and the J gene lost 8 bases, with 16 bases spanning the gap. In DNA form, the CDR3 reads TGTGCCAGCAGTTTATCGGGCAGGGGCTTGAGCGGCTACACCTTC. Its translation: CASSLSGRGLSGYTF.

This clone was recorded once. The CDR3 is CASSPPLGTGNYEQYF. As DNA, the CDR3 is TGTGCCAGCTCACCACCATTAGGGACGGGGAACTACGAGCAGTACTTC. The gene calls are TRBV18 and TRBJ2-7; the D call may be TRBD1 or TRBD2 (5 bases each). The CDR3 is 16 amino acids. V lost 0 bases, J lost 3 bases, and 15 bases lay in between. Germline loops: CDR1 KGHSH, CDR2 LQKENI.

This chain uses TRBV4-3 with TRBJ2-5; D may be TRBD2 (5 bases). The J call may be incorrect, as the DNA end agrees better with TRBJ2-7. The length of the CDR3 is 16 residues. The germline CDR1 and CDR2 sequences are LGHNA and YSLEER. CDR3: CASSQALMGSTYEQYF. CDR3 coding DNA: TGCGCCAGCAGCCAAGCTTTAATGGGGAGTACCTACGAGCAGTACTTC.

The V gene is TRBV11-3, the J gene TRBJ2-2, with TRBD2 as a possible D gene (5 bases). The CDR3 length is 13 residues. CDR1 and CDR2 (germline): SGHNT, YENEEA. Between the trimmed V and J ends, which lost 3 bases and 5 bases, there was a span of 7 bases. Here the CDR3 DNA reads TGTGCCAGCAGCTTTCCGGGGACCGGGGAGCTGTTTTTT. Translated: CASSFPGTGELFF.

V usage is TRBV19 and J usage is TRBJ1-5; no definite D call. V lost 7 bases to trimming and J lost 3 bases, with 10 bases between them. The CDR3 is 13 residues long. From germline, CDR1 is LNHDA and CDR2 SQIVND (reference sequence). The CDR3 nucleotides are TGTGCCAGTACCCTCGGACCCAATCAGCCCCAGCATTTT. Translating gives CASTLGPNQPQHF.

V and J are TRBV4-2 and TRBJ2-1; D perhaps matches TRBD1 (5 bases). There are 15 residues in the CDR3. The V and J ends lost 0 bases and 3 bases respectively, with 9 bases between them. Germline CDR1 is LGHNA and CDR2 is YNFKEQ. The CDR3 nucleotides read TGTGCCAGCAGCCAAGACAGGGCAAGCTACAATGAGCAGTTCTTC. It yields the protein CASSQDRASYNEQFF.

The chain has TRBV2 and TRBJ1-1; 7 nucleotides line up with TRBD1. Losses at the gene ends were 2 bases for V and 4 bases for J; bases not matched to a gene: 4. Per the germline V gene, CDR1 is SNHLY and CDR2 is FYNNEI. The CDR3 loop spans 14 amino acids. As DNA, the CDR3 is TGTGCCAGCAGTGAACAAGGGGGCGTCACTGAAGCTTTCTTT. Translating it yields CASSEQGGVTEAFF.

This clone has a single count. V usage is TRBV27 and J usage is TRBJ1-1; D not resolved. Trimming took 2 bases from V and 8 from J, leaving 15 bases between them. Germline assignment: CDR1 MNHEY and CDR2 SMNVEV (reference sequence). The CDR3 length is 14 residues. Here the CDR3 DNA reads TGTGCCAGCAGTTTAGCCCGACGTTTCGGGGAAGCTTTCTTT. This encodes CASSLARRFGEAFF.